The sequence of this T cell receptor beta chain was determined in a study of cytomegalovirus exposure and HLA in healthy donors. PCR employed 60 Vbeta and 13 Jbeta primers. Measured with immunoSEQ multiplex PCR; TCRdb has only the in-frame clones, and not every one. The table lists over 100,000 clones, around 57% of them singletons. Nobody recorded the CMV serostatus of this donor. Concerning this clone: Its antigen is not known.

Findings of the study overall: Accurate HLA-A and HLA-B prediction from TCR beta sequences was reported for most subjects.

Trimming at V came to 7 bases and at J to 4 bases, leaving 6 bases not matched to a gene. Germline V CDR1 and CDR2: LNHDA, SQIVND (reference sequence). The CDR3 has 14 residues. The TCR was taken from a human donor in good health. Sequenced material: PBMCs. The chain links TRBV19 to TRBJ2-3; TRBD2 aligns across 9 bases. The CDR3 DNA follows: TGTGCCAGTAAATTAGCGGGAGTGGCAGATACGCAGTATTTT. This sequence encodes CASKLAGVADTQYF.